The 5 T cell receptor beta chains presented below share a single source sample, sequenced in a study of cytomegalovirus exposure and HLA in healthy donors. This PCR relied on a set of 60 Vbeta primers and 13 Jbeta primers. Assay: immunoSEQ multiplex PCR; the TCRdb copy retains only in-frame clones and omits some. This sample has approximately 100,000 clones, with 81% found just once. Sequenced input: PBMCs. These receptors originate from a woman aged 25 to 39 in good health and CMV-seronegative.

The chain is built from TRBV2 and TRBJ2-3; 8 positions match TRBD1. The germline V gene has CDR1 SNHLY and CDR2 FYNNEI. The CDR3 contains 15 residues. The J segment lost 4 bases and the V segment lost 7 bases, leaving 10 bases of the junction unmatched. CDR3 in DNA: TGTGCCAGCATCACAGGGGGTGGTATTCCAGATACGCAGTATTTT. It codes for CASITGGGIPDTQYF.

The chain couples TRBV19 to TRBJ2-5; D perhaps matches TRBD2 (5 bases). The CDR3 consists of 14 residues. V lost 7 bases to trimming and J lost 3 bases, with 15 bases between them. Germline CDR1 is LNHDA and CDR2 is SQIVND (reference sequence). CDR3 sequence: CASTRTGRKETQYF. CDR3 DNA sequence: TGTGCCAGTACCAGGACGGGAAGAAAAGAGACCCAGTACTTC.

The chain has TRBV25-1 and TRBJ2-5, with 7 bases aligning to TRBD1. Looked up from germline, CDR1 is MGHDK and CDR2 is SYGVNS. With 2 bases clipped from V and 2 bases from J, the junction kept 5 bases outside the gene matches. There are 15 residues in the CDR3. Written as DNA, the CDR3 is TGTGCCAGCAGTGAACTTGGGGACAGACAAGAGACCCAGTACTTC. Translation gives CASSELGDRQETQYF.

The chain links TRBV27 to TRBJ1-6; D is uncertain. Germline lookup yields CDR1 MNHEY and CDR2 SMNVEV (reference sequence). V lost 6 bases and J lost 7, with 7 bases in between. CDR3 length equals 12 residues. CDR3 residues: CASRLPNSPLHF. In DNA, the CDR3 is TGTGCCAGCAGGTTACCGAATTCACCCCTCCACTTT.

The rearrangement links TRBV5-6 to TRBJ1-1; 11 bases match TRBD1. J lost 5 bases, V lost 4 bases, and 10 bases had no gene match. Germline values: CDR1 SGHDT, CDR2 YYEEEE. The CDR3 consists of 16 residues. The chain's CDR3 is CASSIAGTGGFTEAFF. The DNA for the CDR3 is TGTGCCAGCAGCATAGCCGGGACAGGGGGATTTACTGAAGCTTTCTTT. Supplemented by reference TRBV5-6 and TRBJ1-1, the full variable domain reads DAGVTQSPTHLIKTRGQQVTLRCSPKSGHDTVSWYQQALGQGPQFIFQYYEEEERQRGNFPDRFSGHQFPNYSSELNVNALLLGDSALYLCASSIAGTGGFTEAFFGQGTRLTVV.